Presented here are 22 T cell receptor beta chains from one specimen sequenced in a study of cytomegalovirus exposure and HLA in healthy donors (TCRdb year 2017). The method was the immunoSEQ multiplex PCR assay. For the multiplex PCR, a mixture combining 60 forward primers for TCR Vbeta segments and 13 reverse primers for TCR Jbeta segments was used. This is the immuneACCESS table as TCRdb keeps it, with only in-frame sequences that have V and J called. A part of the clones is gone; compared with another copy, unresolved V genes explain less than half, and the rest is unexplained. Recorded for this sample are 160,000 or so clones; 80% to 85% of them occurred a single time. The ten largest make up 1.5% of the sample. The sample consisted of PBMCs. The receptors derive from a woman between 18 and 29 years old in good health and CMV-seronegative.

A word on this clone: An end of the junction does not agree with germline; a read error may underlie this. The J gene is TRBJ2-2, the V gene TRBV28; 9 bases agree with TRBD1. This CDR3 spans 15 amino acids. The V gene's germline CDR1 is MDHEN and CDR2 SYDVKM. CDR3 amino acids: CASSLGTGNSGELFF. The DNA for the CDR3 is TGTGCCAGCAGTCTCGGGACAGGGAACTCCGGGGAGCTGTTTTTT.

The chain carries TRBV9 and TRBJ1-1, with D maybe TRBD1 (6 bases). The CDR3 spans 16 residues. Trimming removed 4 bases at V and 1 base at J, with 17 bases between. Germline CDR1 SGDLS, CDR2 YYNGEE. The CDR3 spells CASSLSGGGGNTEAFF. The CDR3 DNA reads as TGTGCCAGCAGCCTGAGTGGGGGGGGCGGGAACACTGAAGCTTTCTTT.

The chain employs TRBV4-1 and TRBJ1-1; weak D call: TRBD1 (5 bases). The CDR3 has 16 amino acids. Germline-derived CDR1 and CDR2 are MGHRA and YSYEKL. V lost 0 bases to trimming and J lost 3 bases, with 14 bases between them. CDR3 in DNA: TGCGCCAGCAGCCAAGATCACTGGGGGAGGGACACTGAAGCTTTCTTT. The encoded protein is CASSQDHWGRDTEAFF.

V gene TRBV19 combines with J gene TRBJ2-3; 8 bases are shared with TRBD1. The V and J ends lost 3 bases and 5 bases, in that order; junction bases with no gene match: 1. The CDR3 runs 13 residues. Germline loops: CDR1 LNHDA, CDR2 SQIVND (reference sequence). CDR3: CASSIGTGDTQYF. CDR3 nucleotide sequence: TGTGCCAGTAGTATCGGGACAGGAGATACGCAGTATTTT.

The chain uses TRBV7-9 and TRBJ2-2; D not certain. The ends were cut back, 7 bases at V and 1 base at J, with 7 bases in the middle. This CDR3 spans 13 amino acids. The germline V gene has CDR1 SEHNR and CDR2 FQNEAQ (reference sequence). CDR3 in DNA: TGTGCCAGCACCCCCCGGAACACCGGGGAGCTGTTTTTT. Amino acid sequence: CASTPRNTGELFF.

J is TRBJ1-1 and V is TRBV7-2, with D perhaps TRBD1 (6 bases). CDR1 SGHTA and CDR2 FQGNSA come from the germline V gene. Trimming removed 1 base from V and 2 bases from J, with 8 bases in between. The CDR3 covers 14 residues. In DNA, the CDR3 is TGTGCCAGCAGCTTAGGACAGGCTAACACTGAAGCTTTCTTT. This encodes CASSLGQANTEAFF. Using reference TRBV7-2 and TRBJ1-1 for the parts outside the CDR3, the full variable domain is GAGVSQSPSNKVTEKGKDVELRCDPISGHTALYWYRQSLGQGLEFLIYFQGNSAPDKSGLPSDRFSAERTGGSVSTLTIQRTQQEDSAVYLCASSLGQANTEAFFGQGTRLTVV.

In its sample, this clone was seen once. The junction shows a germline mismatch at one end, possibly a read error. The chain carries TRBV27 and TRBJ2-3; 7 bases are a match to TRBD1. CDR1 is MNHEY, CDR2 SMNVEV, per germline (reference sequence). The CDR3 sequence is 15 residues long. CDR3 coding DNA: TGTGTCAGCAGTCTCGACAGGGTTGCAATGGATACGCAGTATTTT. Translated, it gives CVSSLDRVAMDTQYF.

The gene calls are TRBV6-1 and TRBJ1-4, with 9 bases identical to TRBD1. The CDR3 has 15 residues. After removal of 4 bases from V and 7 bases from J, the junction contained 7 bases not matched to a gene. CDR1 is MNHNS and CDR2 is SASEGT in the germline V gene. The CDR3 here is CASSALTGGFEKLFF. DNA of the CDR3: TGTGCCAGCAGTGCCTTGACAGGGGGATTTGAAAAACTGTTTTTT.

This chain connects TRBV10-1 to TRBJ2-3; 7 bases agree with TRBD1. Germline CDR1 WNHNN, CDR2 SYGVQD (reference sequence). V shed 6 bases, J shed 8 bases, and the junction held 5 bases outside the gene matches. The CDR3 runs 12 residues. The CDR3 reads CASSRTGGTQYF. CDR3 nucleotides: TGCGCCAGCAGCCGGACAGGCGGTACGCAGTATTTT.

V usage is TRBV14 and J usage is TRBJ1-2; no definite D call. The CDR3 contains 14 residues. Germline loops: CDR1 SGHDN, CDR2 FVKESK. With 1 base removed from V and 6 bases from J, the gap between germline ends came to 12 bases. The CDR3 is CASSQVSGINGYTF. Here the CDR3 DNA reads TGTGCCAGCAGCCAAGTTTCGGGGATCAATGGCTACACCTTC.

In DNA form, the CDR3 reads TGCGCCAGCAGCGCCACAGGGGGAGCCTACGAGCAGTACTTC. It is translated as CASSATGGAYEQYF. The chain joins TRBV5-1 to TRBJ2-7, with TRBD1 matching 8 bases. V lost 4 bases, J lost 2 bases, and 5 bases stayed unmatched. CDR1 is SGHRS, CDR2 YFSETQ, per germline. The length of the CDR3 is 14 residues.

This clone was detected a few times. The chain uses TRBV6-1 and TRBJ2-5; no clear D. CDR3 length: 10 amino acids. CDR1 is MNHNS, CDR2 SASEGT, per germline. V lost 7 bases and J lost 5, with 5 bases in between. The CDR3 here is CASIRETQYF. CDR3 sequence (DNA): TGTGCCAGCATTCGTGAGACCCAGTACTTC.

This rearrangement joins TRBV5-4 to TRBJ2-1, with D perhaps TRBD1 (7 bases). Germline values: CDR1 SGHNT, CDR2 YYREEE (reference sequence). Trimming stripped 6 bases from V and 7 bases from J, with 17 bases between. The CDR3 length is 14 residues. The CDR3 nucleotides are TGTGCCAGCATCAGACAGGGCCGGGGGAATGAGCAGTTCTTC. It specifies CASIRQGRGNEQFF.

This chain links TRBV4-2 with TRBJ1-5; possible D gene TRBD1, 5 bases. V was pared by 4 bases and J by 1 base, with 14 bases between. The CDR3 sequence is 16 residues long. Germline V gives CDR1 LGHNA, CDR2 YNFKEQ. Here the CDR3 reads CASSPGGRGSNQPQHF. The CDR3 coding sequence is TGTGCCAGCAGCCCTGGGGGGAGGGGCAGCAATCAGCCCCAGCATTTT.

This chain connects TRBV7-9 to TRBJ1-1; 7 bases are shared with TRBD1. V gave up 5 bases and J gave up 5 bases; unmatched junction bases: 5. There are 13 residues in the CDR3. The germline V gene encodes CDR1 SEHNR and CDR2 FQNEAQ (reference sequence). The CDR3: CASSPGGTTEAFF. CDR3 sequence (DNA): TGTGCCAGCAGCCCAGGGGGGACGACTGAAGCTTTCTTT.

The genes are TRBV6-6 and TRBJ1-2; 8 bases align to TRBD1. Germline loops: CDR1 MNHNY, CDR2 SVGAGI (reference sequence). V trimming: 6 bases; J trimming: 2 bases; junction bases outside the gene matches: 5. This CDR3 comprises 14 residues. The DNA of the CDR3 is TGTGCCAGCAGCCCCGGACAGGGCAACTATGGCTACACCTTC. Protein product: CASSPGQGNYGYTF.

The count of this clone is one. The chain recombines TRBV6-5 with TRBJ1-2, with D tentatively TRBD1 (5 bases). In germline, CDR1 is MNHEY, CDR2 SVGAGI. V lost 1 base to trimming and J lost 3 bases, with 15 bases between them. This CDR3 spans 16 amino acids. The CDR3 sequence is CASSYLGGGRDYGYTF. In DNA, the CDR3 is TGTGCCAGCAGTTACTTAGGCGGGGGACGGGACTATGGCTACACCTTC.

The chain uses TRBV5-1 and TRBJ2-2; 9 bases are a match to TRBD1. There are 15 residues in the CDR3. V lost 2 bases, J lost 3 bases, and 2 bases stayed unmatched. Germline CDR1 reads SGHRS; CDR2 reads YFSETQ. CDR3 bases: TGCGCCAGCAGCTTCCGGACAGGGGACACCGGGGAGCTGTTTTTT. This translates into CASSFRTGDTGELFF.

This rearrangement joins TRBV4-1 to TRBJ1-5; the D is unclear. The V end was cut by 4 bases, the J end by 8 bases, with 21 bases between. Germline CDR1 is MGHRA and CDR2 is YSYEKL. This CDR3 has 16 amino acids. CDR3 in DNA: TGCGCCAGCAGCCCCCAAGCGGACGGGTTTGTGGAGCCCCAGCATTTT. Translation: CASSPQADGFVEPQHF.

CDR3 amino acids: CSVTRQGVAEAFF. CDR3 DNA sequence: TGCAGCGTTACAAGACAGGGGGTGGCTGAAGCTTTCTTT. The V and J genes are TRBV29-1 and TRBJ1-1; TRBD1 aligns across 9 bases. Germline assignment: CDR1 SQVTM and CDR2 ANQGSEA. The junction had 7 bases not matched to a gene; V was cut back by 5 bases and J by 6 bases. The CDR3 covers 13 residues. The full variable domain, in which reference TRBV29-1 and TRBJ1-1 provide the parts outside the CDR3, is SAVISQKPSRDICQRGTSLTIQCQVDSQVTMMFWYRQQPGQSLTLIATANQGSEATYESGFVIDKFPISRPNLTFSTLTVSNMSPEDSSIYLCSVTRQGVAEAFFGQGTRLTVV.

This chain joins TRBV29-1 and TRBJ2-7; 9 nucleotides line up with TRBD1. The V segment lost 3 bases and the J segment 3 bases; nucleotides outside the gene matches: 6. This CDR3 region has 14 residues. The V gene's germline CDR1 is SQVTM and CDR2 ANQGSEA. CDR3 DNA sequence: TGCAGCGTTGACGGGGGACAGGGTTTCTACGAGCAGTACTTC. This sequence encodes CSVDGGQGFYEQYF.

The CDR3 DNA sequence: TGTGCCAGTAGTATAGGAGGAGGGCAGGGCTACACCGGGGAGCTGTTTTTT. This translates into CASSIGGGQGYTGELFF. J is TRBJ2-2 and V is TRBV19; perhaps TRBD2 as D (6 bases). This CDR3 spans 17 amino acids. The germline V gene encodes CDR1 LNHDA and CDR2 SQIVND (reference sequence). V lost 1 base and J lost 3, with 15 bases in between.